A single sample is the source of the 16 T cell receptor beta chains below, sequenced in a study of shared clonotypes between healthy human individuals. Clones were sequenced by immunoSEQ multiplex PCR, and TCRdb holds only the in-frame ones, with some missing. The table lists 2 million to 2.5 million clones, 90% to 95% of them singletons. Specimen: naive CD4+ T cells sorted from blood. Subset meaning: CD45RA+ positively selected. These receptor sequences come from a man aged 18 to 30 in good health.

The chain links TRBV29-1 to TRBJ2-7; unclear D gene. Trimming left V 5 bases short and J 0 bases short, with 14 bases between. CDR1 and CDR2 (germline): SQVTM, ANQGSEA. The CDR3 is 14 amino acids. CDR3 coding DNA: TGCAGCGTTAACGGGTCACCCGGCTCCTACGAGCAGTACTTC. Translation gives CSVNGSPGSYEQYF.

Concerning this clone itself: This CDR3 is also generated by other DNA sequences in the sample. The chain has TRBV6-1 and TRBJ1-5; 7 nucleotides line up with TRBD1. The CDR3 length is 15 residues. The germline V gene has CDR1 MNHNS and CDR2 SASEGT. J gave up 3 bases and V 6 bases, and 8 bases lay outside the gene matches. The CDR3 DNA reads TGTGCCAGCAGCCAGGGGACAGCCATCAATCAGCCCCAGCATTTT. Translated: CASSQGTAINQPQHF.

This clone is a singleton in its sample. This chain joins TRBV11-3 and TRBJ2-2; possibly TRBD2 for D (6 bases). The CDR3 runs 17 residues. The germline V gene encodes CDR1 SGHNT and CDR2 YENEEA. V dropped 1 base and J dropped 4 bases, with 16 bases sitting between them. The CDR3 protein is CASSLGYSAGPTGELFF. The CDR3 DNA follows: TGTGCCAGCAGCTTAGGTTACAGCGCGGGGCCCACCGGGGAGCTGTTTTTT.

The chain couples TRBV18 to TRBJ2-3, with a possible D match to TRBD2 (7 bases). The ends were cut back, 7 bases at V and 4 bases at J, with 18 bases in the middle. The CDR3 has 15 residues. Germline assignment: CDR1 KGHSH and CDR2 LQKENI. CDR3 residues: CASYSGHSGADTQYF. The CDR3 DNA is TGTGCCAGCTATTCGGGACACAGCGGGGCAGATACGCAGTATTTT.

This chain connects TRBV6-5 to TRBJ2-7, with TRBD1 as a possible D gene (6 bases). Germline V gene lookup returns CDR1 MNHEY and CDR2 SVGAGI. This CDR3 is 14 amino acids long. V gave up 4 bases and J gave up 3 bases, with 13 bases separating them. The CDR3 is CASSSGQQYYEQYF. The CDR3 DNA reads TGTGCCAGCAGTTCCGGACAGCAATACTACGAGCAGTACTTC.

About this clone: Other DNA variants within this sample encode the same CDR3. This sequence joins TRBV2 and TRBJ1-2, with 12 nucleotides matching TRBD1. V dropped 0 bases and J dropped 7; count of bases not matched to a gene: 3. Germline V CDR1 and CDR2: SNHLY, FYNNEI. The CDR3 spans 15 residues. CDR3 in DNA: TGTGCCAGCAGTGAAGCGGGGACAGGGGGCGGTGGCTACACCTTC. Translation gives CASSEAGTGGGGYTF.

V gene TRBV28 combines with J gene TRBJ2-2, with 9 bases fitting TRBD1. The CDR3 is 17 amino acids. Germline CDR1 MDHEN, CDR2 SYDVKM. Germline trimming cut 5 bases from V and 6 bases from J; bases unmatched to any gene: 13. CDR3 coding DNA: TGTGCCAGCAGTCTTTTACCGGGACAGGGTCGTTCCGGGGAGCTGTTTTTT. Protein: CASSLLPGQGRSGELFF.

Points on this clone: The identical CDR3 is also encoded by other nucleotide sequences in the sample. V usage is TRBV29-1 and J usage is TRBJ1-1, with a tentative D call TRBD1 (5 bases). This CDR3 has 13 residues. V lost 3 bases to trimming and J lost 0 bases, with 8 bases between them. Germline CDR1 is SQVTM and CDR2 is ANQGSEA. The CDR3, as DNA: TGCAGCGTTGAGGGGCGACTGAACACTGAAGCTTTCTTT. Protein: CSVEGRLNTEAFF. The full variable domain, in which reference TRBV29-1 and TRBJ1-1 provide the parts outside the CDR3, is SAVISQKPSRDICQRGTSLTIQCQVDSQVTMMFWYRQQPGQSLTLIATANQGSEATYESGFVIDKFPISRPNLTFSTLTVSNMSPEDSSIYLCSVEGRLNTEAFFGQGTRLTVV.

This clone was seen a single time. V gene TRBV27 combines with J gene TRBJ1-5; 8 nucleotides line up with TRBD1. The germline CDR1 and CDR2 sequences are MNHEY and SMNVEV (reference sequence). The CDR3 consists of 14 residues. Losses at the gene ends were 6 bases for V and 2 bases for J; bases not matched to a gene: 3. CDR3: CASSQDRGNQPQHF. The CDR3 DNA reads as TGTGCCAGCAGCCAGGACAGGGGCAATCAGCCCCAGCATTTT.

The genes are TRBV10-3 and TRBJ1-6; 10 positions match TRBD1. CDR3 length: 20 amino acids. CDR1 ENHRY and CDR2 SYGVKD come from the germline V gene. V lost 3 bases and J lost 0; bases outside the gene matches: 11. The CDR3 is CAISDTLRDRGTSYNSPLHF. The CDR3 nucleotides read TGTGCCATCAGTGACACACTCCGGGACAGGGGTACCTCCTATAATTCACCCCTCCACTTT.

The chain carries TRBV30 and TRBJ1-2; a weak D match, TRBD1 (6 bases). Trimming took 3 bases from V and 4 from J, leaving 15 bases between them. This CDR3 spans 14 amino acids. Germline CDR1 reads GTSNPN; CDR2 reads SVGIG (reference sequence). CDR3 coding DNA: TGTGCCTGGAGCCGAGGGGACAAGCCCTATGGCTACACCTTC. It yields the protein CAWSRGDKPYGYTF.

The chain employs TRBV5-1 and TRBJ2-6; a possible D gene is TRBD1 (5 bases). Germline-derived CDR1 and CDR2 are SGHRS and YFSETQ. Trimming stripped 6 bases from V and 0 bases from J, with 19 bases between. This CDR3 is built from 18 residues. The CDR3 loop reads CASNHRVSGNSGANVLTF. The CDR3 bases are TGCGCCAGCAATCACCGGGTCTCAGGGAACTCTGGGGCCAACGTCCTGACTTTC.

This sequence joins TRBV27 and TRBJ1-5, with TRBD1 matching over 8 bases. CDR3 length equals 15 residues. V was clipped by 6 bases and J by 3 bases; unmatched bases: 7. In germline, CDR1 is MNHEY, CDR2 SMNVEV (reference sequence). This chain's CDR3 is CASRLTGDTNQPQHF. CDR3 sequence (DNA): TGTGCCAGCAGGTTGACAGGGGATACCAATCAGCCCCAGCATTTT.

As DNA, the CDR3 is TGTGCCAGCACTCCTCCGGGACAGGGCCGATATGGCTACACCTTC. Translating gives CASTPPGQGRYGYTF. V is TRBV13 and J is TRBJ1-2; TRBD1 matches at 9 bases. The CDR3 is 15 amino acids. The V gene end was trimmed by 7 bases and the J gene end by 5 bases; junction bases not matched to a gene: 11. Germline V lookup: CDR1 PRHDT, CDR2 FYEKMQ (reference sequence).

The J gene is TRBJ1-6, the V gene TRBV7-6; D is undetermined. Germline V gene sequence: CDR1 SGHVS, CDR2 FNYEAQ. The V end lost 1 base, the J end lost 5 bases, and 9 bases lay between the germline ends. The CDR3 is 15 residues long. CDR3 sequence: CASSLGPGDNSPLHF. The CDR3 bases are TGTGCCAGCAGCTTAGGGCCAGGTGATAATTCACCCCTCCACTTT.

This clone was found once. The V gene is TRBV4-1, the J gene TRBJ2-7; TRBD1 matches at 9 bases. The junction had 4 bases not matched to a gene; V was cut back by 1 base and J by 9 bases. The germline gives CDR1 MGHRA, CDR2 YSYEKL. The CDR3 has 13 amino acids. The CDR3 DNA sequence: TGCGCCAGCAGCCAAGGTGACAGGGGGGCGCAGTACTTC. Amino acids: CASSQGDRGAQYF.